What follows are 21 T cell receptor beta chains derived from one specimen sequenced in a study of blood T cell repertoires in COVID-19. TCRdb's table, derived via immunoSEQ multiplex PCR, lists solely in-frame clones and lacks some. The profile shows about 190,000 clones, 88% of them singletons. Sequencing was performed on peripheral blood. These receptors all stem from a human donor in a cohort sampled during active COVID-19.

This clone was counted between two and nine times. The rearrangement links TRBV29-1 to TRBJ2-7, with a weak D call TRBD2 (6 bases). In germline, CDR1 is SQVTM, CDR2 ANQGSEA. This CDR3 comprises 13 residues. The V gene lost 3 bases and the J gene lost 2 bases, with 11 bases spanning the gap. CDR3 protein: CSVDGGETYEQYF. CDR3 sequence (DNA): TGCAGCGTTGATGGCGGGGAAACCTACGAGCAGTACTTC.

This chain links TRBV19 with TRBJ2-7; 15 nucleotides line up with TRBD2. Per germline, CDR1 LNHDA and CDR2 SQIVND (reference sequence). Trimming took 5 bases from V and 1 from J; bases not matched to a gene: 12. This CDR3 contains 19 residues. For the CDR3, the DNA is TGTGCCAGTAGTTCGGACCCGGGACTAGCGGGAGGCCCATCCTACGAGCAGTACTTC. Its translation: CASSSDPGLAGGPSYEQYF. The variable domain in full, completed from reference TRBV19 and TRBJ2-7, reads DGGITQSPKYLFRKEGQNVTLSCEQNLNHDAMYWYRQDPGQGLRLIYYSQIVNDFQKGDIAEGYSVSREKKESFPLTVTSAQKNPTAFYLCASSSDPGLAGGPSYEQYFGPGTRLTVT.

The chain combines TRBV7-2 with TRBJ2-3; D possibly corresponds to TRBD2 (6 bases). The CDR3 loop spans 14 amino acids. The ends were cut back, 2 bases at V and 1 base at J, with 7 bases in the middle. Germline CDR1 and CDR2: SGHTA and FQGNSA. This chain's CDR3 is CASSLSGRTDTQYF. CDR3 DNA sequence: TGTGCCAGCAGCTTAAGCGGGCGCACAGATACGCAGTATTTT.

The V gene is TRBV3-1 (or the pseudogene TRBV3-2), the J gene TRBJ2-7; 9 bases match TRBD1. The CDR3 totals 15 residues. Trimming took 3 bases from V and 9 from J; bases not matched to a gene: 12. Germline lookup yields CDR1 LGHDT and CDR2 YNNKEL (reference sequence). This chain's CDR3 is CASSQSTGGGNWQYF. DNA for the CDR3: TGTGCCAGCAGCCAGTCGACAGGGGGAGGTAATTGGCAGTACTTC.

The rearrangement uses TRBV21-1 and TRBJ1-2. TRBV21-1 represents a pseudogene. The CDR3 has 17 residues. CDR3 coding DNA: TGTGCCAGCAGCCTAAAGCAAAGGGTGGTGAGAGGGTTAGGCTACACCTTC. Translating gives CASSLKQRVVRGLGYTF.

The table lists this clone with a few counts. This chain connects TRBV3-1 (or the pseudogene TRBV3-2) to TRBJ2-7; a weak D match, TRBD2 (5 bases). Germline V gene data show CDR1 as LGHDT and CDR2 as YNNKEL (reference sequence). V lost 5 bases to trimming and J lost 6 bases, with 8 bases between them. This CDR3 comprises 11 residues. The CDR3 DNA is TGTGCCAGCAGCTCCGGACTCGAGCAGTACTTC. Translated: CASSSGLEQYF.

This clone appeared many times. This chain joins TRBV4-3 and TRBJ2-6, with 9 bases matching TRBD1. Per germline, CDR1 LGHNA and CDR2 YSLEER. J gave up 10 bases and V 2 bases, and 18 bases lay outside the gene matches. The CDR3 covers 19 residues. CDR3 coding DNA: TGCGCCAGCAGCCAAAACTATCAACCACATCTAGGGACAGGGAACGTCCTGACTTTC. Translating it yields CASSQNYQPHLGTGNVLTF.

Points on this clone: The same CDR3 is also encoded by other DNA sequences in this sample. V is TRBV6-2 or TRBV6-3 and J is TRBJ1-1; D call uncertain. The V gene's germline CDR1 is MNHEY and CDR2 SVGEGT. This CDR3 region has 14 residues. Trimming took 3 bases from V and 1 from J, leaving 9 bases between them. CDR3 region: CASSYRGWNTEAFF. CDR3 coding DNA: TGTGCCAGCAGTTATCGGGGTTGGAACACTGAAGCTTTCTTT.

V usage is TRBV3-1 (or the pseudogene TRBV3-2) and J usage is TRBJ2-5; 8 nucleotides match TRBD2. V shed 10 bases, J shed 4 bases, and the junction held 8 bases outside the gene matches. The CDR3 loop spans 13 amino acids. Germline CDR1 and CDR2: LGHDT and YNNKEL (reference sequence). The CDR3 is CATKSGSGETQYF. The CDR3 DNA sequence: TGTGCCACCAAAAGCGGGAGTGGAGAGACCCAGTACTTC.

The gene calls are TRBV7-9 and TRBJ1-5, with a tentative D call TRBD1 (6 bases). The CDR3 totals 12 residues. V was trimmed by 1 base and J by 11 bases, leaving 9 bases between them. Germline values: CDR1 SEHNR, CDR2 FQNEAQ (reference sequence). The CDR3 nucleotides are TGTGCCAGCAGCTTAGAGGGGGGGGCCCAGCATTTT. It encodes CASSLEGGAQHF. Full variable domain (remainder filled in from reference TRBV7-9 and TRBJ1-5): DTGVSQNPRHKITKRGQNVTFRCDPISEHNRLYWYRQTLGQGPEFLTYFQNEAQLEKSRLLSDRFSAERPKGSFSTLEIQRTEQGDSAMYLCASSLEGGAQHFGDGTRLSIL.

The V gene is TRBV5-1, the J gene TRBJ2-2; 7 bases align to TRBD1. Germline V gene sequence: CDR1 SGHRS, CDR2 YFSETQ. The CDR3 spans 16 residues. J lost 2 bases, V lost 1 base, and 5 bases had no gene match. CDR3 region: CASSLQAGGNTGELFF. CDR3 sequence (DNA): TGCGCCAGCAGCTTGCAGGCAGGGGGTAACACCGGGGAGCTGTTTTTT.

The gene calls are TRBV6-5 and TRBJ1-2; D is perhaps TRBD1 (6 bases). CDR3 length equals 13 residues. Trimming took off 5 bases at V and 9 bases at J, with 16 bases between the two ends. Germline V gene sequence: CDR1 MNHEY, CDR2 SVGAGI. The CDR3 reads CASSTNIGQSYTF. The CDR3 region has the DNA TGTGCCAGCAGTACTAATATCGGACAGAGCTACACCTTC.

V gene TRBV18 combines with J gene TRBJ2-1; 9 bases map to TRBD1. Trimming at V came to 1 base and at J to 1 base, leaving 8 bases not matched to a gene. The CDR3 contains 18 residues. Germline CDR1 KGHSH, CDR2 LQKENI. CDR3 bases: TGTGCCAGCTCACCACGAGCTTCCGGGACAGGGTCCTACAATGAGCAGTTCTTC. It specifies CASSPRASGTGSYNEQFF.

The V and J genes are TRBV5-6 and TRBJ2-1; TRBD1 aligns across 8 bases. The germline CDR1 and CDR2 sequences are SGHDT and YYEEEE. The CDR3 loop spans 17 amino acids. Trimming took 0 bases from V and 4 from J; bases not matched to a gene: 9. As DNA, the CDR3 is TGTGCCAGCAGCTTGGGAACGACAGGGGCCGTTTACAATGAGCAGTTCTTC. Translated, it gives CASSLGTTGAVYNEQFF.

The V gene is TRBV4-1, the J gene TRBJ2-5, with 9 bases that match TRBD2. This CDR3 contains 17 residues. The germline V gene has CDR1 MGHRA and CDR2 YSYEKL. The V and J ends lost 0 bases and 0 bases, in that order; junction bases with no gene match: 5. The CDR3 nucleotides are TGCGCCAGCAGCCAAGAATTGAGCGGGAGGTACCAAGAGACCCAGTACTTC. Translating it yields CASSQELSGRYQETQYF.

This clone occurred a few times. The chain's CDR3 is CASSIASASSGYTF. The DNA of the CDR3 is TGTGCCAGTAGTATAGCCAGTGCCTCGTCGGGCTACACCTTC. V and J are TRBV19 and TRBJ1-2; D is uncertain. The CDR3 runs to 14 residues. Germline CDR1 is LNHDA and CDR2 is SQIVND (reference sequence). Trimming pared 1 base from V and 8 bases from J, leaving 14 bases between.

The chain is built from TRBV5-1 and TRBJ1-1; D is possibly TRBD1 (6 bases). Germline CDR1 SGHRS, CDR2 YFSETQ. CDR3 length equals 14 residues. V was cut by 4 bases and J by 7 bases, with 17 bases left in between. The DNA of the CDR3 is TGCGCCAGCAGCCCGGGGCAGGGGATGAATGAAGCTTTCTTT. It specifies CASSPGQGMNEAFF.

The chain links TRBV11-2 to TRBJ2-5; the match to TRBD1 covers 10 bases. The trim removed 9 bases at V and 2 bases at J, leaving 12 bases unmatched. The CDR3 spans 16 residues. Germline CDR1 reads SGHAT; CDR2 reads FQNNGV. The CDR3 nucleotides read TGTGCCAGTGGGGACAGGGGTTGGGGCCAACAAGAGACCCAGTACTTC. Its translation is CASGDRGWGQQETQYF.

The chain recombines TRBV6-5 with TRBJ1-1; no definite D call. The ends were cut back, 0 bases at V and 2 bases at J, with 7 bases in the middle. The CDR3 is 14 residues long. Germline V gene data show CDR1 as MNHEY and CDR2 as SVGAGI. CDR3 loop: CASSYSEGNTEAFF. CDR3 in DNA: TGTGCCAGCAGTTACTCCGAGGGAAACACTGAAGCTTTCTTT.

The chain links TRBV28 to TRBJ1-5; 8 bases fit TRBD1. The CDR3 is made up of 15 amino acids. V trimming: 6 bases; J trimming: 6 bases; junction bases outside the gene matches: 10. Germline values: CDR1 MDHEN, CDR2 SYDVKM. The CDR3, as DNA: TGTGCCAGCAGACCTACAGGGGGTCGTAGTCAGCCCCAGCATTTT. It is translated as CASRPTGGRSQPQHF.

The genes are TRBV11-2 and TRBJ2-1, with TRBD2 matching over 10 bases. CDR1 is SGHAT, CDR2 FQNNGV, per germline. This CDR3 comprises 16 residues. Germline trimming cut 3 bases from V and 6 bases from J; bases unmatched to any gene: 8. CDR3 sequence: CASSFFSGRSSNEQFF. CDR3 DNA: TGTGCCAGCAGCTTTTTTAGCGGGAGGAGTAGCAATGAGCAGTTCTTC.